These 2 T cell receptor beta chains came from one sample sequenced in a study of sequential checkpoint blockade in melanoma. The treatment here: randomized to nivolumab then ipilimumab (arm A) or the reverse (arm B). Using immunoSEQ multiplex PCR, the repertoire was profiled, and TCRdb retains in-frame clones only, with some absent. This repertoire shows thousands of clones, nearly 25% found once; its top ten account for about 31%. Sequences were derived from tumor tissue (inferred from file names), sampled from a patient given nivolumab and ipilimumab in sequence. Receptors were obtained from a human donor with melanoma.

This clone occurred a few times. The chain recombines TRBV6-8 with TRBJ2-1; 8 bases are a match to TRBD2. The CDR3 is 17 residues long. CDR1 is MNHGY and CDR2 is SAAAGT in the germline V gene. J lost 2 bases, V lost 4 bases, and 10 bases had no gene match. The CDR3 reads CASSLICGGRTYNEQFF. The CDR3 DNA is TGTGCCAGCAGTTTGATTTGCGGGGGGCGTACCTACAATGAGCAGTTCTTC.

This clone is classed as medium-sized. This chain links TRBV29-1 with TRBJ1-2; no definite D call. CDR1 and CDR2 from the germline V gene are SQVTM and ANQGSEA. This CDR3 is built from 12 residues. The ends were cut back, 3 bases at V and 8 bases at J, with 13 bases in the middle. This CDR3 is CSVERTLRGYTF. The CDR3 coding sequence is TGCAGCGTTGAGCGAACTTTAAGAGGCTACACCTTC. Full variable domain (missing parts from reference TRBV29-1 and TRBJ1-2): SAVISQKPSRDICQRGTSLTIQCQVDSQVTMMFWYRQQPGQSLTLIATANQGSEATYESGFVIDKFPISRPNLTFSTLTVSNMSPEDSSIYLCSVERTLRGYTFGSGTRLTVV.